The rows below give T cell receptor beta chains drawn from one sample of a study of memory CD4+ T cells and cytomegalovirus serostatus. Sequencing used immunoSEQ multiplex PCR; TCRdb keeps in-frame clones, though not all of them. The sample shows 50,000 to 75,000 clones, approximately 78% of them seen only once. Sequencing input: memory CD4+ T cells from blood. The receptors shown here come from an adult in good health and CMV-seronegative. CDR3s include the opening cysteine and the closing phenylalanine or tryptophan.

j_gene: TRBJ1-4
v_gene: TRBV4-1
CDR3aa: CASSQEKGLYEKLFF

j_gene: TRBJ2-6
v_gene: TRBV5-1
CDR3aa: CASSSTRQGALVPGANVLTF

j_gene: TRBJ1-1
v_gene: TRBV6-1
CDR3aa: CASSVDRHPNTEAFF

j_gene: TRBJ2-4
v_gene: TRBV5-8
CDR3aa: CASSLMSGAKNIQYF

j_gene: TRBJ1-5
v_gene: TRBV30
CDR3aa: CACDRGPNSNQPQHF

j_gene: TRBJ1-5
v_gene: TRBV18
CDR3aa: CASSATGLPNQPQHF

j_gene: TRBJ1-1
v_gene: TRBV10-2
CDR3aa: CASRRRQGDTEAFF

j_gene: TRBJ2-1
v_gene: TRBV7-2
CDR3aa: CASSWAGTGPNEQFF

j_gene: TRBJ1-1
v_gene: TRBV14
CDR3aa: CASSRHHQGAEAFF

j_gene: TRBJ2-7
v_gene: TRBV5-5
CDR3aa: CASSPPGGLALGEQYF

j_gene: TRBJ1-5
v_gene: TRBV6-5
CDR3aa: CASSRTGERQPQHF

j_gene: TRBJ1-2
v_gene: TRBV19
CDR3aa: CASSIEEGAIGGYTF

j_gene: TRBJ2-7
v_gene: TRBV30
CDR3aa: CAWSVSSLWYEQYF

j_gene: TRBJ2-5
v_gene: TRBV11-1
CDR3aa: CASSSGQKEETQYF

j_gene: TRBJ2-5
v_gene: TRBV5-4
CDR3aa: CASSLGDRTETQYF

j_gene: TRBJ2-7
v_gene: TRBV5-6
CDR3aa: CASSGPRTEGPEQYF

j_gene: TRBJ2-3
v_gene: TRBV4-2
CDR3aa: CASSQGGGVPTDTQYF

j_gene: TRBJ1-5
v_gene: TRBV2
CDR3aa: CASNWGDSNQPQHF

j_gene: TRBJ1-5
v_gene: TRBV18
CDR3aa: CASSPAVENQPQHF

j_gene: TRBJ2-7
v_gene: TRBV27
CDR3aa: CASSLPDRGLGEQYF

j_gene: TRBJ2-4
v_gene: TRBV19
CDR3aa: CASSMIQGRTNIQYF

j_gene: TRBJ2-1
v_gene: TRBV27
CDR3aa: CASSLRALAGGPRPQFF

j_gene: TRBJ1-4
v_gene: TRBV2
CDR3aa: CASRDDNEKLFF

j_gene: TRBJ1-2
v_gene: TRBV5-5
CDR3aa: CASSLTYNYGYTF

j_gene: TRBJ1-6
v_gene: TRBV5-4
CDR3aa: CASSLAGQGPDSPLHF

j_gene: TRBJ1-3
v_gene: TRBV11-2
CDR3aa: CASSLSGTGSGNTIYF

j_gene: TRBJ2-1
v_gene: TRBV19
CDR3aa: CASRDRAQPFDEQFF

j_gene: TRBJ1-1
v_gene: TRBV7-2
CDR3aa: CASSLLRGGVSEAFF

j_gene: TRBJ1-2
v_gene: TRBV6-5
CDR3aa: CASSYKAASNYGYTF

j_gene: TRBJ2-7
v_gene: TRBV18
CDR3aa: CASSPKGKGSGTLVGEQYF

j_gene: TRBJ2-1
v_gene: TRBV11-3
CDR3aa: CASSLDSREQFF

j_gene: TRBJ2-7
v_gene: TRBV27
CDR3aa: CASSFQVGQGRTYEQYF

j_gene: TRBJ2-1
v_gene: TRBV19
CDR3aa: CASSVRQGYNEQFF

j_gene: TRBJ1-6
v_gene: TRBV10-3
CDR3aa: CAISEVAGERSPLHF

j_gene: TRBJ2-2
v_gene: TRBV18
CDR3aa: CASSLYPGELFF

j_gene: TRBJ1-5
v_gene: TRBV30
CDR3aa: CAWMGQGQQPQHF

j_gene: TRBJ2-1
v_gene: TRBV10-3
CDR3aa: CAIKDRVGDEQFF

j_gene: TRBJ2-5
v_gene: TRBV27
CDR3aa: CASSLSDGPQETQYF

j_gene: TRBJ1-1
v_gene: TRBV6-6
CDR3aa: CASSGRQGWDTEAFF

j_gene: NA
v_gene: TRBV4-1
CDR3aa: CASSQVSGGGSYEQYF

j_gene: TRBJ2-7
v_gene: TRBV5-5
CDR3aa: CASSLALLSYEQYF

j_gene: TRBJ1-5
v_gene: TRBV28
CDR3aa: CASFRNSNQPQHF

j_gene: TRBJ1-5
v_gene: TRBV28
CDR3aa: CASSPRQGGSQPQHF

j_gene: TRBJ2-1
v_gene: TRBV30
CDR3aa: CAWSVQGVSEQFF